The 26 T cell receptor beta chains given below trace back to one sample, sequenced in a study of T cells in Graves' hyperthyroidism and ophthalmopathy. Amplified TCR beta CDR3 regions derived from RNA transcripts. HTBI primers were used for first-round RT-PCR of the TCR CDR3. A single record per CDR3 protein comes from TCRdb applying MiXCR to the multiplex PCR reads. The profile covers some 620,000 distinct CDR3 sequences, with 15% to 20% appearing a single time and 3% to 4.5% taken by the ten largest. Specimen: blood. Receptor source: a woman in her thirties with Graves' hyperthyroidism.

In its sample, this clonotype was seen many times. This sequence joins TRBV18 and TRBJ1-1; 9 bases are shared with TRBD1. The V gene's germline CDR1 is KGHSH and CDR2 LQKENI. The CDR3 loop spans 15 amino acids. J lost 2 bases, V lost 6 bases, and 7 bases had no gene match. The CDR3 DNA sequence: TGTGCCAGCTCTTCAACAGGGGGCGGTAACACTGAAGCTTTCTTT. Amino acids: CASSSTGGGNTEAFF.

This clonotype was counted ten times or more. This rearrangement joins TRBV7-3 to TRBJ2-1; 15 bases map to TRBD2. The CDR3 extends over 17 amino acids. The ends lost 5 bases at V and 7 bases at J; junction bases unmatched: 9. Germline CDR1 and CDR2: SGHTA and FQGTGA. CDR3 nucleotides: TGTGCCAGCAGCCACCGGCCCGGGACTAGCGGGAGGAATGAGCAGTTCTTC. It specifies CASSHRPGTSGRNEQFF.

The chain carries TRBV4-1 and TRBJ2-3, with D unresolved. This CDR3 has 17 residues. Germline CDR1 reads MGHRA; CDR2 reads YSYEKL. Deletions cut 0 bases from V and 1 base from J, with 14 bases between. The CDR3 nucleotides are TGCGCCAGCAGCCAAGAGGGGTTAGCAGGACGCACAGATACGCAGTATTTT. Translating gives CASSQEGLAGRTDTQYF.

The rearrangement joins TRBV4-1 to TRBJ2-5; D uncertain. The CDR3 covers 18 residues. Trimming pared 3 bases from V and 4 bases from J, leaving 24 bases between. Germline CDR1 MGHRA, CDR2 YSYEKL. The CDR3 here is CASSHRALSRRDGETQYF. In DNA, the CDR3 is TGCGCCAGCAGCCACCGGGCCCTTAGCAGAAGAGATGGAGAGACCCAGTACTTC.

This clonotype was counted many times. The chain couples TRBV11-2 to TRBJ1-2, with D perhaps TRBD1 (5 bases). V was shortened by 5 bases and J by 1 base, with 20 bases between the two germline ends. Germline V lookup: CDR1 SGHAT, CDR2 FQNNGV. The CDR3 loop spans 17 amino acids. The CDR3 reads CASSGWTSPGGNYGYTF. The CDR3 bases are TGTGCCAGCAGCGGATGGACATCCCCGGGGGGTAACTATGGCTACACCTTC.

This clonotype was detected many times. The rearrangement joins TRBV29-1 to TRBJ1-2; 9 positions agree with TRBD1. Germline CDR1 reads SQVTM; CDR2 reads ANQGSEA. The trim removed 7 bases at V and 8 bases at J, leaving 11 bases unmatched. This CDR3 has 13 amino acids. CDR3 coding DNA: TGCAGCGCCACAGGGGGCGCTGATTTCGGCTACACCTTC. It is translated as CSATGGADFGYTF.

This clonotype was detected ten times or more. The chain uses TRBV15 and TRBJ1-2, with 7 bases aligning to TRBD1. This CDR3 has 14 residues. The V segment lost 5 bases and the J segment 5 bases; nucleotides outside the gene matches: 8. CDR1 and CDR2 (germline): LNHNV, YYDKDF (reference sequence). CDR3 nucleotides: TGTGCCACCAGCTACGACAGGGTGCGTTATGGCTACACCTTC. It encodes CATSYDRVRYGYTF.

The CDR3 coding sequence is TGTGCCAGCAGCGCCGGGGGGCGAGATGGCTACACCTTC. Amino acids: CASSAGGRDGYTF. The rearrangement links TRBV9 to TRBJ1-2, with D tentatively TRBD1 (6 bases). The CDR3 consists of 13 residues. Germline V gene lookup returns CDR1 SGDLS and CDR2 YYNGEE. Deletions cut 3 bases from V and 6 bases from J, with 12 bases between.

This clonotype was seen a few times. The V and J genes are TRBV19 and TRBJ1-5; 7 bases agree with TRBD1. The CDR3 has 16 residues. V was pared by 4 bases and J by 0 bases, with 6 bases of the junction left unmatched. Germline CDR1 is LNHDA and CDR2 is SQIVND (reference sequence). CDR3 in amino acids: CASSTGTAYSNQPQHF. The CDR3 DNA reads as TGTGCCAGTAGTACGGGGACAGCATATAGCAATCAGCCCCAGCATTTT.

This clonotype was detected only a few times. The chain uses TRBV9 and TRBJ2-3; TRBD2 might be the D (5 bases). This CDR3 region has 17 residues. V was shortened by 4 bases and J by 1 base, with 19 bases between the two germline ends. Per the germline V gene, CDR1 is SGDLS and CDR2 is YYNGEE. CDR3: CASSPDSVGAGTDTQYF. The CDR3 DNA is TGTGCCAGCAGCCCGGACTCGGTAGGAGCTGGCACAGATACGCAGTATTTT.

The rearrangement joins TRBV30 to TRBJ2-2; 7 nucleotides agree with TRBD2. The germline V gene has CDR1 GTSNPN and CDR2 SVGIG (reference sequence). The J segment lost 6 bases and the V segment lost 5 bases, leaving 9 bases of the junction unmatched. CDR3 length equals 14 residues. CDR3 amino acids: CAWADRTRAGELFF. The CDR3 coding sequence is TGTGCCTGGGCCGACCGGACTAGGGCCGGGGAGCTGTTTTTT.

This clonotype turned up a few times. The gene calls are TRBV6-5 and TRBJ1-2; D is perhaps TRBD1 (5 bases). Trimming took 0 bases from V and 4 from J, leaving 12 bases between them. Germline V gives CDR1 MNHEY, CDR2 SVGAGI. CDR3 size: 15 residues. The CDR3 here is CASSYSQGLAYGYTF. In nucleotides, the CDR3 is TGTGCCAGCAGTTACTCCCAGGGTCTAGCCTATGGCTACACCTTC.

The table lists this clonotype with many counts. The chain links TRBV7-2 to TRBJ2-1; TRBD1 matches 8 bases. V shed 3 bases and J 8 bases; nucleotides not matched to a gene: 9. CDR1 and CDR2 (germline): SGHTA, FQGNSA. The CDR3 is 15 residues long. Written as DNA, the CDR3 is TGTGCCAGCAGCTTTCTCGGACAGGGAAGGGATGAGCAGTTCTTC. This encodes CASSFLGQGRDEQFF.

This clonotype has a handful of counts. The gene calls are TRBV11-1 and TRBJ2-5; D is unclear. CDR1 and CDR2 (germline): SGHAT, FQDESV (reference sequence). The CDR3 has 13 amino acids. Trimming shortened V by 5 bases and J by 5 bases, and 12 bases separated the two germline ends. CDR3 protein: CASSHRRVETQYF. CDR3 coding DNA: TGTGCCAGCAGCCATAGAAGGGTGGAGACCCAGTACTTC.

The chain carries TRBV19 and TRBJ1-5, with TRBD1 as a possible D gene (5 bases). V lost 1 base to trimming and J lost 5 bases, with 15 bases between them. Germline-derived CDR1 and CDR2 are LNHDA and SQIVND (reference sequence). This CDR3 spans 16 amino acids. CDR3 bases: TGTGCCAGTAGTATAGGACCGGGACGGCAGCATCAGCCCCAGCATTTT. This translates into CASSIGPGRQHQPQHF.

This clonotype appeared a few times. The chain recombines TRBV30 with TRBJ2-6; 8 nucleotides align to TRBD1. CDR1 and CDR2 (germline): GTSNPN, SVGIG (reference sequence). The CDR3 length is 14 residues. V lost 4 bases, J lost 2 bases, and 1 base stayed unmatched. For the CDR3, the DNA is TGTGCCTGGACAGGGGGCGCTGGGGCCAACGTCCTGACTTTC. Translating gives CAWTGGAGANVLTF.

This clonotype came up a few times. Here the CDR3 reads CASSVLSGSYNEQFF. Here the CDR3 DNA reads TGTGCCAGCAGCGTCCTTAGCGGATCCTACAATGAGCAGTTCTTC. The gene calls are TRBV9 and TRBJ2-1; D might be TRBD2 (6 bases). CDR1 is SGDLS, CDR2 YYNGEE, per germline. Trimming shortened V by 2 bases and J by 1 base, and 10 bases separated the two germline ends. The CDR3 sequence is 15 residues long.

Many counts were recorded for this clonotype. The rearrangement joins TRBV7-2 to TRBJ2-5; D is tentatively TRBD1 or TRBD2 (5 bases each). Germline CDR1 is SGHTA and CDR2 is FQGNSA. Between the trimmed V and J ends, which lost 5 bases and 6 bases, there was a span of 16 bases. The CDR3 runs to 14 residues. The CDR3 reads CASSERGDSKTQYF. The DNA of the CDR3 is TGTGCCAGCAGCGAGAGAGGGGATAGCAAGACCCAGTACTTC.

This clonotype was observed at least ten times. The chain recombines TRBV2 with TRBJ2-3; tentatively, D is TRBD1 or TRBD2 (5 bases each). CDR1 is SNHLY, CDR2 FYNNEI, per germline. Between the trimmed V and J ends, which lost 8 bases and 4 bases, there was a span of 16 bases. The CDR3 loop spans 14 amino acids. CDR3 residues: CASVRGPPPDTQYF. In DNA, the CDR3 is TGTGCCAGCGTCCGGGGCCCCCCTCCAGATACGCAGTATTTT.

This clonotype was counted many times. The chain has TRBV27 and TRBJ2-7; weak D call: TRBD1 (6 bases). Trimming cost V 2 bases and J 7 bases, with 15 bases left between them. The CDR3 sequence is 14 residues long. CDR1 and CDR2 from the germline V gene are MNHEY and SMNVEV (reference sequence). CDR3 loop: CASSLKGVLREQYF. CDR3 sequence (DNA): TGTGCCAGCAGTTTAAAGGGGGTGTTGAGAGAGCAGTACTTC.

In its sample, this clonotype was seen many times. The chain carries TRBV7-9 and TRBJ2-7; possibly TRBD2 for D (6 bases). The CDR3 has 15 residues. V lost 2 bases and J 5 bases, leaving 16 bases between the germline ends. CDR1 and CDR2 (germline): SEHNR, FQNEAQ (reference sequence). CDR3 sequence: CASSLSGQVRNEQYF. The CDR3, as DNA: TGTGCCAGCAGCTTAAGCGGGCAGGTGCGAAACGAGCAGTACTTC.

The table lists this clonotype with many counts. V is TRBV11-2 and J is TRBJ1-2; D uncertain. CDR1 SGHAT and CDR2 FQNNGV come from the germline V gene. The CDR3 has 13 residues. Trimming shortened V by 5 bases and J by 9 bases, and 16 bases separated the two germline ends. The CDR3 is CASSHHFSSRYTF. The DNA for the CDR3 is TGTGCCAGCAGCCACCACTTTTCGTCCCGCTACACCTTC. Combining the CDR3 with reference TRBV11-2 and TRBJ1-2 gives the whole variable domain EAGVAQSPRYKIIEKRQSVAFWCNPISGHATLYWYQQILGQGPKLLIQFQNNGVVDDSQLPKDRFSAERLKGVDSTLKIQPAKLEDSAVYLCASSHHFSSRYTFGSGTRLTVV.

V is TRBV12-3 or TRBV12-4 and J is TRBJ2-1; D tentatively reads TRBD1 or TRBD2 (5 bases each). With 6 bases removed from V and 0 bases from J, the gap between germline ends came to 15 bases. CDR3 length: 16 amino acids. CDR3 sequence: CASRGGTLSSYNEQFF. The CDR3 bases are TGTGCCAGCAGGGGTGGGACGCTCAGCTCCTACAATGAGCAGTTCTTC.

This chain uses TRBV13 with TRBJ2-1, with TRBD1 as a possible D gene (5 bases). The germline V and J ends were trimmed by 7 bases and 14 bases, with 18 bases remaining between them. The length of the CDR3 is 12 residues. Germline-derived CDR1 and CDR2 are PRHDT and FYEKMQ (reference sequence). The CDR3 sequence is CASTQPEQVKFF. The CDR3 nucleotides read TGTGCCAGCACCCAACCCGAACAGGTTAAGTTCTTC.

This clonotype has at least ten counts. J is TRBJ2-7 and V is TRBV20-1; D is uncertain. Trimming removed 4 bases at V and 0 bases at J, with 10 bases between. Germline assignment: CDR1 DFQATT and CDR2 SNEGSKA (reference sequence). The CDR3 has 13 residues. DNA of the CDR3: TGCAGTGCTAATGCCAGGCGCTCCTACGAGCAGTACTTC. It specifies CSANARRSYEQYF.

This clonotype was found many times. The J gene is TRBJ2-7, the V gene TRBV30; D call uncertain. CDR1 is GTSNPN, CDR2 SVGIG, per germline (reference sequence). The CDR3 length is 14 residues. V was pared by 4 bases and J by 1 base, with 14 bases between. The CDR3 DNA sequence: TGTGCCTGGAAAAAGGCAGGCCCTTCCTACGAGCAGTACTTC. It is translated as CAWKKAGPSYEQYF.